These 18 T cell receptor beta chains share one sample of origin, sequenced in a study of CD8+CD57+ T cells in acquired aplastic anemia. Genomic DNA templated the TCR beta VDJ and CDR3 profiling. TCRdb fed the reads into MiXCR, producing one record per CDR3 protein. The sample lists some 290,000 distinct CDR3 sequences, around 60% seen once, with 7.5% to 9% in the top ten. The specimen was sorted CD4+, CD8+, or CD8+CD57+ T cells (not recorded which) from PBMCs. Receptors originate from a human donor with severe aplastic anemia or a healthy control (not recorded which).

V is TRBV10-3 and J is TRBJ2-7; TRBD1 is a possible D gene (6 bases). CDR1 ENHRY and CDR2 SYGVKD come from the germline V gene. V dropped 10 bases and J dropped 3 bases, with 10 bases sitting between them. The CDR3 extends over 11 amino acids. The CDR3 DNA follows: TGTGCCACATGGACAGACTACGAGCAGTACTTC. Protein product: CATWTDYEQYF.

This clonotype was counted ten times or more. CDR3 coding DNA: TGTGCCAGTAGTATAGGAGGGGCTGGGGCCAACGTCCTGACTTTC. It codes for CASSIGGAGANVLTF. The V and J genes are TRBV19 and TRBJ2-6, with D perhaps being TRBD1 or TRBD2 (5 bases each). V was pared by 1 base and J by 2 bases, with 6 bases between. The CDR3 runs 15 residues. The V gene's germline CDR1 is LNHDA and CDR2 SQIVND (reference sequence). Combining the CDR3 with reference TRBV19 and TRBJ2-6 gives the whole variable domain DGGITQSPKYLFRKEGQNVTLSCEQNLNHDAMYWYRQDPGQGLRLIYYSQIVNDFQKGDIAEGYSVSREKKESFPLTVTSAQKNPTAFYLCASSIGGAGANVLTFGAGSRLTVL.

The gene calls are TRBV5-1 and TRBJ1-1, with 7 positions matching TRBD1. The CDR3 consists of 14 residues. V lost 2 bases to trimming and J lost 4 bases; unmatched junction nucleotides: 5. Germline V CDR1 and CDR2: SGHRS, YFSETQ. The CDR3, as DNA: TGCGCCAGCAGCTTAGAACAGGGGATCACTGAAGCTTTCTTT. Translated: CASSLEQGITEAFF.

This rearrangement joins TRBV5-1 to TRBJ2-3, with D unclear. Between the trimmed V and J ends, which lost 4 bases and 3 bases, there was a span of 9 bases. The CDR3 length is 13 residues. Looked up from germline, CDR1 is SGHRS and CDR2 is YFSETQ. The CDR3 is CASSKGLTDTQYF. CDR3 sequence (DNA): TGCGCCAGCAGCAAGGGCTTAACAGATACGCAGTATTTT.

The rearrangement joins TRBV20-1 to TRBJ2-5; 12 bases agree with TRBD2. The CDR3 is made up of 21 amino acids. Looked up from germline, CDR1 is DFQATT and CDR2 is SNEGSKA (reference sequence). The trim removed 1 base at V and 1 base at J, leaving 19 bases unmatched. The CDR3 sequence is CSARGSSASGGDPYPQETQYF. The CDR3 coding sequence is TGCAGTGCTAGAGGTAGCTCGGCTAGCGGGGGGGACCCCTACCCCCAAGAGACCCAGTACTTC.

The V call is TRBV10-1, the J call TRBJ1-1; D is unclear. V gave up 1 base and J gave up 3 bases, with 9 bases separating them. CDR1 is WNHNN and CDR2 is SYGVQD in the germline V gene (reference sequence). The CDR3 runs to 14 residues. CDR3 in amino acids: CASSEFGQHTEAFF. CDR3 bases: TGCGCCAGCAGTGAGTTCGGCCAACACACTGAAGCTTTCTTT.

The genes are TRBV19 and TRBJ2-1; 11 bases align to TRBD2. Germline CDR1 LNHDA, CDR2 SQIVND (reference sequence). After removal of 1 base from V and 6 bases from J, the junction contained 2 bases not matched to a gene. The CDR3 spans 15 residues. CDR3 in amino acids: CASSIGTSGFNEQFF. The CDR3 DNA reads as TGTGCCAGTAGTATAGGGACTAGCGGGTTCAATGAGCAGTTCTTC. The full variable domain, rest sourced from reference TRBV19 and TRBJ2-1, is DGGITQSPKYLFRKEGQNVTLSCEQNLNHDAMYWYRQDPGQGLRLIYYSQIVNDFQKGDIAEGYSVSREKKESFPLTVTSAQKNPTAFYLCASSIGTSGFNEQFFGPGTRLTVL.

The J gene is TRBJ2-5, the V gene TRBV25-1; 7 nucleotides agree with TRBD1. Germline CDR1 MGHDK, CDR2 SYGVNS. Trimming took 2 bases from V and 2 from J; bases not matched to a gene: 11. The CDR3 runs to 17 residues. In DNA form, the CDR3 reads TGTGCCAGCAGTGAAGGGGGCGACAGGGTGGGACAAGAGACCCAGTACTTC. It codes for CASSEGGDRVGQETQYF.

The rearrangement links TRBV20-1 to TRBJ2-3, with 9 bases aligning to TRBD1. The length of the CDR3 is 15 residues. V was pared by 5 bases and J by 4 bases, with 10 bases of the junction left unmatched. In germline, CDR1 is DFQATT, CDR2 SNEGSKA (reference sequence). The CDR3 spells CSAQGTGYNADTQYF. CDR3 nucleotide sequence: TGCAGTGCTCAAGGGACAGGGTATAACGCAGATACGCAGTATTTT.

The chain links TRBV7-8 to TRBJ1-6; the match to TRBD1 covers 7 bases. Germline V lookup: CDR1 SGHVS, CDR2 FQNEAQ. The CDR3 totals 14 residues. The trim removed 3 bases at V and 10 bases at J, leaving 6 bases unmatched. The CDR3 spells CASSLTGQGSPLHF. CDR3 nucleotides: TGTGCCAGCAGCTTGACAGGGCAAGGCTCACCCCTCCACTTT.

The V and J genes are TRBV10-1 and TRBJ1-2; 11 nucleotides match TRBD1. Germline CDR1 reads WNHNN; CDR2 reads SYGVQD (reference sequence). Germline trimming cut 8 bases from V and 6 bases from J; bases unmatched to any gene: 8. The CDR3 runs to 14 residues. For the CDR3, the DNA is TGCGCCAGCTCCCAGGGGGGACAGGGGGATGGCTACACCTTC. Protein product: CASSQGGQGDGYTF.

The chain recombines TRBV18 with TRBJ1-5; weak D call: TRBD1 (6 bases). V was cut by 4 bases and J by 0 bases, with 7 bases left in between. This CDR3 contains 14 residues. Germline V CDR1 and CDR2: KGHSH, LQKENI. For the CDR3, the DNA is TGTGCCAGCTCACGGACAGATAGCAATCAGCCCCAGCATTTT. This gives the protein CASSRTDSNQPQHF.

CDR3 coding DNA: TGCGCCAGCAGCTTGGCTACAATTTATGGCTACACCTTC. It is translated as CASSLATIYGYTF. The V call is TRBV5-1, the J call TRBJ1-2; the D is unclear. Trimming cost V 0 bases and J 5 bases, with 8 bases left between them. The germline V gene has CDR1 SGHRS and CDR2 YFSETQ. The CDR3 length is 13 residues.

The sample holds many counts of this clonotype. The junction differs from germline at one of its ends, possibly a read error. The chain joins TRBV7-2 to TRBJ1-1; tentatively, D is TRBD1 (5 bases). The germline V gene encodes CDR1 SGHTA and CDR2 FQGNSA. CDR3 length equals 15 residues. CDR3 sequence reads: CASSLGARRNTEAFF. The CDR3 DNA follows: TGTGCCAGCAGTTTAGGGGCCCGACGGAACACTGAAGCTTTCTTT.

The chain uses TRBV10-3 and TRBJ2-3; D unresolved. With 0 bases removed from V and 0 bases from J, the gap between germline ends came to 7 bases. The CDR3 has 15 residues. Germline-derived CDR1 and CDR2 are ENHRY and SYGVKD. The CDR3: CAISESRPSTDTQYF. As DNA, the CDR3 is TGTGCCATCAGTGAGTCGAGACCGAGCACAGATACGCAGTATTTT.

Worth noting for this clonotype: Mismatch with germline at one junction end may stem from a read error. The chain joins TRBV5-1 to TRBJ2-7; D is undetermined. The CDR3 consists of 14 residues. Per germline, CDR1 SGHRS and CDR2 YFSETQ. The DNA of the CDR3 is TGCGCCAGCAGCCCCCAGTACCCCTCCAACGAGCAGTACTTC. Encoded protein: CASSPQYPSNEQYF.

This clonotype was recorded many times. The rearrangement joins TRBV19 to TRBJ1-2; perhaps TRBD1 as D (6 bases). Trimming pared 4 bases from V and 2 bases from J, leaving 11 bases between. This CDR3 comprises 14 residues. Germline V gene lookup returns CDR1 LNHDA and CDR2 SQIVND (reference sequence). CDR3 coding DNA: TGTGCCAGTAGTAAATATACAGGGAACTATGGCTACACCTTC. This translates into CASSKYTGNYGYTF.

This clonotype was observed at least ten times. This chain links TRBV9 with TRBJ2-7; D possibly matches TRBD1 or TRBD2 (5 bases each). The CDR3 is made up of 14 amino acids. The germline CDR1 and CDR2 sequences are SGDLS and YYNGEE. Trimming shortened V by 3 bases and J by 0 bases, and 10 bases separated the two germline ends. CDR3 DNA: TGTGCCAGCAGCGCCGGGACCCACTCCTACGAGCAGTACTTC. Translation gives CASSAGTHSYEQYF.